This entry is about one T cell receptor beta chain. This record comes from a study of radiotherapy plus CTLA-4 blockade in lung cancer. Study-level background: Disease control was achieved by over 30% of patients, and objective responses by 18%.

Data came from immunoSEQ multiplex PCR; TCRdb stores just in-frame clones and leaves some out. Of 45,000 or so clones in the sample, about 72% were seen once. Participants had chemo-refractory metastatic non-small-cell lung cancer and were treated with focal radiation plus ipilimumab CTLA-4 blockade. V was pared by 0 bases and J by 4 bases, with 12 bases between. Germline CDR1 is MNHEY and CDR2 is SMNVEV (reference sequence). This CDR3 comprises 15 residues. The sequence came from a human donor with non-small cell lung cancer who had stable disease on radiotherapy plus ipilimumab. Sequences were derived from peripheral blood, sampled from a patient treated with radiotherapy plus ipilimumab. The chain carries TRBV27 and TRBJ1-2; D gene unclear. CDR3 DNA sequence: TGTGCCAGCAGTTTATCTAGGGCGGGATTCTATGGCTACACCTTC. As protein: CASSLSRAGFYGYTF.